This T cell receptor (beta chain) stems from a study of T cells in Graves' hyperthyroidism and ophthalmopathy (dated by TCRdb to about 2019). Background on the whole study: Peripheral blood was collected at initial diagnosis, before any treatment. To identify distinguishing TCR V-J signatures, a discovery cohort of 90 to 100 patients was used, comprising 40 to 45 with Graves' ophthalmopathy and some 60 with stable Graves' hyperthyroidism. Prospective prediction of ophthalmopathy was tested in an independent validation cohort consisting of 18 to 20 hyperthyroidism patients and 17 patients who later progressed to ophthalmopathy. For training and testing, the 100 or so patients in the discovery cohort were randomly divided in a 7:3 ratio. The study also compared thyroid tissue and blood T-cell repertoires from 5 to 7 Graves' hyperthyroidism patients. Once sampling was done, hyperthyroidism patients were given methimazole at a starting dose of 30 mg daily, whereas ophthalmopathy patients were given high-dose intravenous methylprednisolone. According to the paper, TCR Vbeta CDR3 sequencing was carried out on roughly 130 peripheral blood samples, which came from about 45 ophthalmopathy, roughly 75 hyperthyroidism and 17 progressor patients. Results and caveats for the whole study, not just this receptor: Most expanded thyroid clonotypes (frequency above 0.001) were also found in blood, which suggests that blood repertoires may mirror thyroid immune responses. A 13 V-J signature model separated ophthalmopathy from stable hyperthyroidism, with roughly 88% sensitivity and roughly 82% specificity in cross-validation and 80%/75% in testing. Sample size was not statistically predetermined, and blinding of investigators to group allocation was not performed. In validation, the model predicted progression to ophthalmopathy a median of roughly 6.2 months before onset, with approximately 71% sensitivity and nearly 75% specificity.

CDR1 and CDR2, looked up from the germline V gene, are MNHNS and SASEGT. CDR3 length: 16 amino acids, cysteine to phenylalanine. Of the read, only the CDR3 DNA is kept; its 48 bases are in frame from base 1. The V and J ends are trimmed by 7 bases and 0 bases, leaving 16 bases between them. Stable Graves' hyperthyroidism was defined as the absence of progression to ophthalmopathy over 18 months of follow-up. The hyperthyroidism patients were between 18 and 65 years old and newly diagnosed, with a disease duration of less than 2 months. Patients with uncontrolled infections, other autoimmune diseases, pregnancy or lactation were excluded. Diagnoses were established on the basis of clinical symptoms, serum thyroxine and TRAb, thyroid ultrasound, and orbital computed tomography. PBMCs were separated from approximately 10 ml of fresh peripheral blood using Ficoll-Paque density gradient centrifugation. Total RNA was extracted using Trizol reagent, and RNA quality was assessed on an Agilent 2100 Bioanalyzer.

The TCR beta CDR3 regions were amplified from RNA transcripts. For the first round of RT-PCR on the TCR CDR3, the HTBI primer set was used together with the Qiagen OneStep RT-PCR kit. Libraries were constructed in a second round of multiplex PCR, after which size selection and purification were performed. Paired-end sequencing of the libraries was performed with 100 bp reads on an Illumina HiSeq2000. The study's own analysis went as follows. SOAPnuke was used to process the raw data, with reads discarded if the reads contained adapters or uncalled bases, had a mean Phred below 15, or lacked an exact constant-primer or identifier match. High-quality paired reads were merged using COPE v1.2.5, and each unique nucleotide sequence was defined as a clonotype. MiTCR v1.1 was used to align the clonotypes against IMGT TRBV, TRBD and TRBJ reference segments. Analysis was restricted to V-J combinations with a frequency above 0.0001, which covered approximately 99% of repertoires. A TCS score was defined as the ratio between F50 (clonal expansion) and ExV (chaos), using BLOSUM62-based TCRdist between CDR3 peptides within each V-J. Welch's t-statistics and random forest reduced some 510 V-J features to 10 to 15, which were used in a naive Bayes classifier (R e1071). The raw public data were reprocessed by TCRdb itself: fastp quality trimming at Q25, MiXCR clonotype calling, in-frame beta chains only. Each CDR3 protein appears once, grouped with its most common genes and DNA. The V and J calls come from TCRdb's annotation, not from the publication. In all, the sample holds roughly 720,000 distinct CDR3 sequences, and 15% to 20% of those were seen once. 15% of the sample is in the top ten clones.

In regard to this clonotype: What this receptor recognizes is not known. No base quality information exists; no much larger clone differs at one position.

This sequence originates from a man aged 50 to 59 with Graves' hyperthyroidism. The V and J segments used are TRBV6-1 and TRBJ2-1; the D assignment is uncertain and may be TRBD1 or TRBD2, with 5 bases supporting each. The sample taken for sequencing was blood. DNA sequence: TGTGCCAGCAATCCAGGGCGAGCGGTCTCCTACAATGAGCAGTTCTTC. Translated, it gives CASNPGRAVSYNEQFF.